This T cell receptor beta chain was sequenced for a study of response to subunit inactivated influenza vaccine. Study observations and caveats: Authors suggested that a seasonal influenza vaccination recruits few new T cells each time.

CDR1 SGHKS and CDR2 YYEKEE come from the germline V gene (reference sequence). The V end lost 5 bases, the J end lost 7 bases, and 21 bases lay between the germline ends. The CDR3 has 16 amino acids. About this clonotype itself: Its specificity is not known.

TCRdb re-derived calls from the RT-PCR reads in MiXCR, one entry per CDR3 protein. The sample contains 860,000 or so distinct CDR3 sequences, about 20% of which appear only once. Material: PBMCs from blood, obtained about 5 days after vaccination. This chain joins TRBV5-5 and TRBJ1-4; perhaps TRBD1 as D (5 bases). The clonotype was recovered from a middle-aged man who received an inactivated influenza vaccine. CDR3 sequence (DNA): TGTGCCAGCAGTCTCCGACAGCCCCGACCGGGTGAAAAACTGTTTTTT. Translation: CASSLRQPRPGEKLFF.